The next 17 T cell receptor beta chains were all read from a single sample in a study of blood T cell repertoires in COVID-19. The method was immunoSEQ multiplex PCR; TCRdb's version includes in-frame clones alone and lacks a portion of them. The sample holds some 30,000 clones, about 85% seen once. The specimen was peripheral blood. The origin of the receptors is a woman aged 80 or older with active or convalescent COVID-19.

This rearrangement joins TRBV6-4 to TRBJ2-6; unclear D gene. Germline V CDR1 and CDR2: MRHNA, SNTAGT. This CDR3 comprises 15 residues. V lost 5 bases to trimming and J lost 0 bases, with 8 bases between them. Here the CDR3 reads CASSLQASGANVLTF. In nucleotides, the CDR3 is TGTGCCAGCAGTCTGCAGGCCTCTGGGGCCAACGTCCTGACTTTC.

The rearrangement joins TRBV5-4 to TRBJ2-7; 8 nucleotides match TRBD1. The V and J ends lost 4 bases and 3 bases, in that order; junction bases with no gene match: 6. There are 14 residues in the CDR3. CDR1 and CDR2 from the germline V gene are SGHNT and YYREEE (reference sequence). The CDR3 bases are TGTGCCAGCAGCCAGGGACAGGCCCGCTACGAGCAGTACTTC. Translation: CASSQGQARYEQYF.

This chain links TRBV7-8 with TRBJ2-2, with 7 bases matching TRBD1. In germline, CDR1 is SGHVS, CDR2 FQNEAQ. J was trimmed by 0 bases and V by 5 bases; bases with no gene match: 12. The CDR3 runs 18 residues. The CDR3: CASSILQSGTANTGELFF. The CDR3 DNA follows: TGTGCCAGCAGCATACTACAATCCGGGACAGCGAACACCGGGGAGCTGTTTTTT.

This chain joins TRBV18 and TRBJ2-2; TRBD1 is a possible D gene (7 bases). Deletions cut 5 bases from V and 2 bases from J, with 12 bases between. Germline CDR1 reads KGHSH; CDR2 reads LQKENI. CDR3 length: 15 amino acids. The chain's CDR3 is CASSAGQPNTGELFF. The CDR3, as DNA: TGTGCCAGCTCAGCGGGACAGCCAAACACCGGGGAGCTGTTTTTT.

This chain uses TRBV3-1 (or the pseudogene TRBV3-2) with TRBJ1-2; D unclear. This CDR3 contains 12 residues. Germline CDR1 reads LGHDT; CDR2 reads YNNKEL (reference sequence). Trimming shortened V by 0 bases and J by 8 bases, and 7 bases separated the two germline ends. This chain's CDR3 is CASSQELRGYTF. The CDR3 coding sequence is TGTGCCAGCAGCCAAGAATTGCGAGGCTACACCTTC.

This clone came up once. The genes are TRBV5-4 and TRBJ2-3, with D uncertain. Germline CDR1 reads SGHNT; CDR2 reads YYREEE (reference sequence). Trimming stripped 0 bases from V and 0 bases from J, with 8 bases between. The CDR3 extends over 15 amino acids. The CDR3 DNA sequence: TGTGCCAGCAGCTTGGCGGCTAGTAGCACAGATACGCAGTATTTT. This sequence encodes CASSLAASSTDTQYF.

This clone was seen just once. CDR3 bases: TGCGCCAGCAGCCCCAGACAGGCTTCCTCCTACAATGAGCAGTTCTTC. Protein: CASSPRQASSYNEQFF. This sequence joins TRBV5-1 and TRBJ2-1, with D maybe TRBD1 (6 bases). The V gene's germline CDR1 is SGHRS and CDR2 YFSETQ. This CDR3 spans 16 amino acids. V was cut by 4 bases and J by 0 bases, with 14 bases left in between.

V and J are TRBV20-1 and TRBJ2-5; 8 bases align to TRBD2. V shed 3 bases and J 5 bases; nucleotides not matched to a gene: 11. This CDR3 has 15 residues. In germline, CDR1 is DFQATT, CDR2 SNEGSKA (reference sequence). The CDR3 region has the DNA TGCAGTGCTAGTATCCCGAATAGCGGGATGGAGACCCAGTACTTC. Its protein is CSASIPNSGMETQYF.

This clone was observed a few times. This chain links TRBV7-8 with TRBJ2-2; 15 positions agree with TRBD2. The CDR3 contains 19 residues. After removal of 5 bases from V and 5 bases from J, the junction contained 12 bases not matched to a gene. Per germline, CDR1 SGHVS and CDR2 FQNEAQ. CDR3 region: CASSRGLAGGFSVTGELFF. The CDR3 DNA is TGTGCCAGCAGCCGAGGACTAGCGGGAGGGTTTTCGGTTACCGGGGAGCTGTTTTTT.

V gene TRBV11-2 combines with J gene TRBJ1-1; D not certain. Germline V gives CDR1 SGHAT, CDR2 FQNNGV. V was trimmed by 0 bases and J by 11 bases, leaving 13 bases between them. CDR3 length: 13 amino acids. The CDR3 is CASSLDRGIDAFF. CDR3 DNA: TGTGCCAGCAGCTTAGACCGAGGGATCGATGCTTTCTTT.

Only one count was recorded for this clone. The J gene is TRBJ2-2, the V gene TRBV10-3; 10 bases are a match to TRBD2. The CDR3 consists of 17 residues. Germline V gene data show CDR1 as ENHRY and CDR2 as SYGVKD. V lost 6 bases, J lost 8 bases, and 15 bases stayed unmatched. DNA for the CDR3: TGTGCCATCAGGGCTCCCGGGACTAGCGTCCTTAGGGGGGAGCTGTTTTTT. It specifies CAIRAPGTSVLRGELFF.

J is TRBJ1-1 and V is TRBV3-1 (or the pseudogene TRBV3-2); a possible D gene is TRBD1 (5 bases). Trimming shortened V by 3 bases and J by 4 bases, and 9 bases separated the two germline ends. This CDR3 contains 13 residues. Germline assignment: CDR1 LGHDT and CDR2 YNNKEL (reference sequence). CDR3 coding DNA: TGTGCCAGCAGCCAGGGGCTGCTCACTGAAGCTTTCTTT. This sequence encodes CASSQGLLTEAFF.

The rearrangement links TRBV28 to TRBJ1-4; D ambiguous. Germline CDR1 and CDR2: MDHEN and SYDVKM. V was cut by 3 bases and J by 6 bases, with 11 bases left in between. This CDR3 is 14 amino acids long. CDR3 nucleotide sequence: TGTGCCAGCAGTTTGTCGCAGGCACATGAAAAACTGTTTTTT. Its protein is CASSLSQAHEKLFF.

The chain has TRBV6-5 and TRBJ1-2; the match to TRBD1 covers 9 bases. This CDR3 region has 14 residues. From germline, CDR1 is MNHEY and CDR2 SVGAGI. V gave up 6 bases and J gave up 7 bases; unmatched junction bases: 9. The CDR3 nucleotides are TGTGCCAGCAGAAGGACAGGGGAGTTTAGTGGCTACACCTTC. This translates into CASRRTGEFSGYTF.

V is TRBV18 and J is TRBJ1-2; unclear D gene. The CDR3 is 15 amino acids. Germline CDR1 is KGHSH and CDR2 is LQKENI. Trimming left V 2 bases short and J 1 base short, with 11 bases between. The chain's CDR3 is CASSPLEGLNYGYTF. The CDR3 nucleotides read TGTGCCAGCTCACCATTGGAGGGCCTTAACTATGGCTACACCTTC.

The gene calls are TRBV7-9 and TRBJ2-5; D unclear. The V end was cut by 2 bases, the J end by 2 bases, with 9 bases between. Germline V gene lookup returns CDR1 SEHNR and CDR2 FQNEAQ (reference sequence). The CDR3 loop spans 14 amino acids. The CDR3 reads CASSLSLGQETQYF. The CDR3 nucleotides are TGTGCCAGCAGCTTATCTCTAGGTCAAGAGACCCAGTACTTC.

Only one count was recorded for this clone. The chain couples TRBV5-1 to TRBJ2-7, with no clear D. The length of the CDR3 is 14 residues. CDR1 is SGHRS and CDR2 is YFSETQ in the germline V gene. Deletions cut 4 bases from V and 3 bases from J, with 14 bases between. DNA for the CDR3: TGCGCCAGCAGCCCGGAACCACAGTACTACGAGCAGTACTTC. It translates to CASSPEPQYYEQYF.